These T cell receptor beta chains were read from a single sample in a study of blood T cell repertoires in COVID-19. The protocol was immunoSEQ multiplex PCR, while the TCRdb copy is restricted to in-frame clones and leaves out a portion. The repertoire includes about 140,000 clones, around 89% of them detected once, and less than 3% sits in the top ten. The sequencing sample was made of peripheral blood. These TCRs come from a man in his sixties with active or convalescent COVID-19. The CDR3 runs from the conserved cysteine through the conserved F or W. D genes are given only for firm matches. Expanded clones are given a class, and other clones once, few, many or no size at all.

abundance	v_gene	j_gene	d_gene	CDR3aa	CDR3nt
once	TRBV10-3	TRBJ2-5	NA	CAISESAGAETQYF	TGTGCCATCAGTGAGTCGGCGGGTGCTGAGACCCAGTACTTC
NA	TRBV2	TRBJ1-5	TRBD1	CASSDRTGYDQPQHF	TGTGCCAGCAGTGATAGGACAGGGTATGATCAGCCCCAGCATTTT
once	TRBV2	TRBJ1-3	NA	CASSEEPNTIYF	TGTGCCAGCAGTGAAGAGCCCAACACCATATATTTT
once	TRBV6-5	TRBJ1-4	TRBD1	CASSYSTGFQEKLFF	TGTGCCAGCAGTTACTCGACAGGGTTTCAAGAAAAACTGTTTTTT
NA	TRBV10-3	TRBJ2-7	TRBD1	CAISAGQGSEQYF	TGTGCCATCAGTGCGGGACAGGGCTCCGAGCAGTACTTC
NA	TRBV2	TRBJ1-1	NA	CASRVDSPRWGTEAFF	TGTGCCAGCCGTGTTGACAGCCCCCGCTGGGGCACTGAAGCTTTCTTT
NA	TRBV2	TRBJ1-5	NA	CASSESYSNQPQHF	TGTGCCAGCAGTGAGAGTTATAGCAATCAGCCCCAGCATTTT
NA	TRBV6-5	TRBJ2-7	TRBD1	CASSWGQGAYYEQYF	TGTGCCAGCAGCTGGGGACAGGGGGCCTACTACGAGCAGTACTTC
NA	TRBV18	TRBJ2-3	NA	CASSPQGSDTQYF	TGTGCCAGCTCACCACAGGGGTCAGATACGCAGTATTTT
NA	TRBV7-7	TRBJ2-2	NA	CASSLDRGRTGELFF	TGTGCTAGCAGCTTAGACCGGGGGAGGACCGGGGAGCTGTTTTTT
once	TRBV9	TRBJ1-5	NA	CASSDSGSADQPQHF	TGTGCCAGCAGCGACTCAGGTTCGGCCGATCAGCCCCAGCATTTT